This T cell receptor (beta chain) was sequenced during a study of response to subunit inactivated influenza vaccine. Overall study findings and caveats: Few additional T cells are recruited per seasonal influenza vaccination, authors suggested.

TCRdb reprocessed the RT-PCR reads via MiXCR and lists one record per CDR3 protein. The profile shows 650,000 to 800,000 distinct CDR3 sequences, about 15% of them singletons. Trimming removed 0 bases at V and 1 base at J, with 9 bases between. The germline V gene encodes CDR1 MNHEY and CDR2 SVGEGT. The CDR3 totals 15 residues. A note on this clonotype: The target antigen is unknown.

The sequence was collected from a man between 50 and 59 years old who received an inactivated influenza vaccine. Sequenced material: PBMCs from blood, taken around 14 days before vaccination. The V gene is TRBV6-2 or TRBV6-3, the J gene TRBJ2-5; no definite D call. The CDR3 reads CASSYSATLQETQYF. CDR3 DNA: TGTGCCAGCAGTTACTCGGCCACACTCCAAGAGACCCAGTACTTC.